Listed below are T cell receptor beta chains from one sample, sequenced in a study of blood T cell repertoires in COVID-19. Only in-frame clones appear in the TCRdb table, and some are missing; sequencing was by immunoSEQ multiplex PCR. The table shows tens of thousands of clones, with around 89% occurring only once. Material: peripheral blood. The source of these receptors is a man aged 70-80 years with active or convalescent COVID-19. Both conserved end residues are part of each CDR3. Fields, in order: V gene, CDR3 protein.

TRBV7-2	CASSLANRGSQPQHF
TRBV18	CASSQPGQSNSGANVLTF
TRBV11-2	CASSFGDRGGDTQYF
TRBV9	CASGEGTVFDEQYF
TRBV7-9	CASSPTGGVSYEQYF
TRBV3-1/TRBV3-2	CASSQGDRHRGNTIYF
TRBV28	CASSSQRTAYNEQFF
TRBV2	CASSESPSARETQYF
TRBV7-7	CASSTGRLAGGGETQYF
TRBV18	CASSPPSGSYGYTF
TRBV6-2/TRBV6-3	CASSYRQGLAGRTDTQYF
TRBV7-2	CASSLDSLTEAFF
TRBV28	CASNLGAANSYNEQFF
TRBV19	CASSIIGTGGSGELFF
TRBV6-2/TRBV6-3	CASSYFRGYEQFF
TRBV28	CASSFKSGLGRRRLTGELFF
TRBV24-1	CATSAAGPLYNEQFF
TRBV20-1	CSASQQAQDGANVLTF
TRBV29-1	CSVDSGVNYGYTF
TRBV30	CAWEKRGNFYEQYF
TRBV10-3	CAIRPGTGDTGELFF
TRBV6-5	CASTLTGGNSPLHF
TRBV7-9	CASSSSRGSETQYF
TRBV5-1	CASSRVSQGQETQYF
TRBV7-9	CASSLVGEQFF
TRBV5-5	CASTGGLGELFF
TRBV21-1	CASSKSPWWEGPNTEAFF
TRBV9	CASSVAGHADTQYF
TRBV5-4	CASSLGVTSGSNEQFF
TRBV3-1/TRBV3-2	CASSQGSNYGYTF
TRBV4-3	CASSQDLTITDTQYF
TRBV24-1	CATSARTSGSTEQFF
TRBV28	CASSSTGTSPLHF
TRBV5-1	CASRRTEDYGYTF
TRBV7-6	CASSLGTSASNTEAFF
TRBV15	CATSRAWGDRTFGEQYF
TRBV5-1	CASRHNILQETQYF
TRBV5-6	CASSSSGRAGTDTQYF
TRBV28	CASSSGQGHQPQHF
TRBV10-3	CAYGAPSYNEQFF
TRBV30	CASRDRANTEAFF
TRBV29-1	CSVEGGQGDAWGNTIYF
TRBV7-3	CASSFGLAGRSTQYF
TRBV28	CASTVGPGRVPQHF
TRBV28	CASSLGVGRPMNTEAFF
TRBV19	CASSISGLAEGDYEQYF
TRBV14	CASSPTTLLNTGELFF
TRBV18	CASSPRQGPGELFF
TRBV5-5	CASSLAHGTGGGYGYTF
TRBV11-2	CASSLGGGRTTSEQYF
TRBV25-1	CASGQGSGNTIYF
TRBV28	CASSHWIAGGPPYEQYF
TRBV30	CAWKRSGNTIYF
TRBV10-3	CAIKASGGPQETQYF
TRBV29-1	CSAVTGVNQPQHF
TRBV4-2	CASSQDNEQYF
TRBV27	CASSLQGGNSEAFF
TRBV18	CASSPNYAGTYSNQPQHF
TRBV27	CASSLQVDTEAFF
TRBV4-2	CASSQVLGQEGTEAFF